One sample yielded the 16 T cell receptor beta chains listed below, sequenced in a study of cytomegalovirus exposure and HLA in healthy donors (dated by TCRdb to between 2016 and 2019). Libraries came from the immunoSEQ multiplex PCR assay. The multiplex PCR relied on a mix of 60 forward primers for TCR Vbeta segments and 13 reverse primers for TCR Jbeta segments. Not all clones reach the TCRdb copy of this immuneACCESS table, which keeps in-frame sequences only. Checked studies attribute under half of the gap to unresolved V genes and leave the rest unexplained. The table held for this sample gives 150,000 or so clones. Jointly, the top ten make up 1.5% to 2% of the sample. Material for sequencing was PBMCs. These receptors were collected from a woman aged 45-65 years in good health and CMV-seronegative.

The rearrangement links TRBV18 to TRBJ1-6; TRBD1 aligns across 12 bases. The germline gives CDR1 KGHSH, CDR2 LQKENI. The CDR3 totals 14 residues. After removal of 6 bases from V and 8 bases from J, the junction contained 2 bases not matched to a gene. In nucleotides, the CDR3 is TGTGCCAGCTCGGGGACAGGGGGCGATTCACCCCTCCACTTT. Translated: CASSGTGGDSPLHF.

This chain connects TRBV28 to TRBJ1-1, with TRBD1 matching over 8 bases. The CDR3 contains 14 residues. Germline CDR1 reads MDHEN; CDR2 reads SYDVKM. V dropped 2 bases and J dropped 5; count of bases not matched to a gene: 4. CDR3 residues: CASSLRQGRTEAFF. DNA of the CDR3: TGTGCCAGCAGTTTACGACAGGGGAGGACTGAAGCTTTCTTT.

CDR3 amino acids: CASSSGLTVYEQYF. The CDR3 DNA reads TGTGCCAGCAGCTCGGGACTCACGGTCTACGAGCAGTACTTC. V and J are TRBV9 and TRBJ2-7; D is perhaps TRBD2 (6 bases). The V gene lost 4 bases and the J gene lost 3 bases, with 14 bases spanning the gap. Germline lookup yields CDR1 SGDLS and CDR2 YYNGEE. The CDR3 is 14 residues long.

This rearrangement joins TRBV19 to TRBJ1-2; 8 nucleotides match TRBD1. Germline CDR1 reads LNHDA; CDR2 reads SQIVND (reference sequence). CDR3 length: 14 amino acids. Trimming cost V 7 bases and J 8 bases; bases outside gene matches: 12. CDR3 in amino acids: CASTTLGQGGGYTF. In nucleotides, the CDR3 is TGTGCCAGTACCACCCTCGGACAGGGAGGAGGCTACACCTTC.

The chain links TRBV7-9 to TRBJ2-2; 11 bases are shared with TRBD2. Germline V CDR1 and CDR2: SEHNR, FQNEAQ (reference sequence). V dropped 3 bases and J dropped 5; count of bases not matched to a gene: 2. This CDR3 comprises 15 residues. The CDR3, as DNA: TGTGCCAGCAGCTTCCTAGCGGGAGGAACCGGGGAGCTGTTTTTT. Protein sequence: CASSFLAGGTGELFF.

This chain joins TRBV4-2 and TRBJ2-2, with D tentatively TRBD1 (5 bases). The CDR3 runs 15 residues. The V gene's germline CDR1 is LGHNA and CDR2 YNFKEQ. The V end lost 1 base, the J end lost 7 bases, and 13 bases lay between the germline ends. The CDR3 loop is CASSQVTGRIGELFF. As DNA, the CDR3 is TGTGCCAGCAGCCAAGTAACAGGACGGATCGGGGAGCTGTTTTTT.

V is TRBV13 and J is TRBJ2-1, with 11 bases matching TRBD2. The CDR3 runs 16 residues. Trimming at V came to 4 bases and at J to 5 bases, leaving 7 bases not matched to a gene. Germline V lookup: CDR1 PRHDT, CDR2 FYEKMQ (reference sequence). The DNA for the CDR3 is TGTGCCAGCAGCTCTAGGAGACTAGCGGGAAACAATGAGCAGTTCTTC. Translated, it gives CASSSRRLAGNNEQFF.

The chain couples TRBV28 to TRBJ2-7; 9 bases are a match to TRBD1. V dropped 8 bases and J dropped 2; count of bases not matched to a gene: 10. From germline, CDR1 is MDHEN and CDR2 SYDVKM. This CDR3 has 15 residues. This chain's CDR3 is CASGPRDRVPYEQYF. Here the CDR3 DNA reads TGTGCCAGCGGACCCCGGGACAGGGTACCCTACGAGCAGTACTTC.

The CDR3 protein is CASSRQGMAEAFF. The CDR3 nucleotides are TGTGCCAGCAGCAGACAGGGGATGGCTGAAGCTTTCTTT. This chain links TRBV6-5 with TRBJ1-1; 8 bases agree with TRBD1. CDR1 is MNHEY and CDR2 is SVGAGI in the germline V gene. The length of the CDR3 is 13 residues. The V and J ends lost 6 bases and 6 bases, in that order; junction bases with no gene match: 6.

The chain carries TRBV6-5 and TRBJ1-2; D perhaps matches TRBD1 (6 bases). CDR3 size: 13 residues. CDR1 and CDR2 from the germline V gene are MNHEY and SVGAGI. V was shortened by 3 bases and J by 6 bases, with 11 bases between the two germline ends. The CDR3 coding sequence is TGTGCCAGCAGTTATGGGGGCTGGGATGGCTACACCTTC. Translation: CASSYGGWDGYTF.

The chain combines TRBV19 with TRBJ2-7; 8 bases map to TRBD1. This CDR3 region has 16 residues. V dropped 7 bases and J dropped 5; count of bases not matched to a gene: 16. The germline V gene encodes CDR1 LNHDA and CDR2 SQIVND (reference sequence). Written as DNA, the CDR3 is TGTGCCAGTATGGACAGGGTTAGGCCCCCCGTCGACGAGCAGTACTTC. Translating gives CASMDRVRPPVDEQYF.

V gene TRBV5-1 combines with J gene TRBJ2-1; D possibly corresponds to TRBD2 (5 bases). V lost 2 bases, J lost 7 bases, and 10 bases lay in between. Germline values: CDR1 SGHRS, CDR2 YFSETQ. This CDR3 is 13 amino acids long. CDR3 in DNA: TGCGCCAGCAGCTTCCGGACTGAGAATGAGCAGTTCTTC. It encodes CASSFRTENEQFF.

V gene TRBV5-1 combines with J gene TRBJ1-1; D is unresolved. Deletions cut 0 bases from V and 4 bases from J, with 7 bases between. This CDR3 contains 13 residues. The germline CDR1 and CDR2 sequences are SGHRS and YFSETQ. The CDR3 loop is CASSLELSTEAFF. CDR3 nucleotide sequence: TGCGCCAGCAGCTTGGAGTTGAGCACTGAAGCTTTCTTT.

The V call is TRBV5-1, the J call TRBJ2-5; no clear D gene. Trimming pared 0 bases from V and 2 bases from J, leaving 8 bases between. The germline V gene has CDR1 SGHRS and CDR2 YFSETQ. This CDR3 is built from 14 residues. Here the CDR3 reads CASSLGGFQETQYF. The CDR3 DNA is TGCGCCAGCAGCTTGGGTGGCTTTCAAGAGACCCAGTACTTC.

The genes are TRBV29-1 and TRBJ2-3; 11 nucleotides line up with TRBD2. The germline CDR1 and CDR2 sequences are SQVTM and ANQGSEA. V lost 4 bases to trimming and J lost 5 bases; unmatched junction nucleotides: 2. This CDR3 is 13 amino acids long. In DNA, the CDR3 is TGCAGCGTTGCTAGCGGGAGGCAAGATACGCAGTATTTT. Protein sequence: CSVASGRQDTQYF.

This chain connects TRBV2 to TRBJ1-5; TRBD1 matches at 7 bases. CDR1 and CDR2 from the germline V gene are SNHLY and FYNNEI. V lost 3 bases, J lost 6 bases, and 5 bases stayed unmatched. The length of the CDR3 is 14 residues. The CDR3 protein is CASSDEGAGQPQHF. Written as DNA, the CDR3 is TGTGCCAGCAGTGACGAGGGGGCGGGTCAGCCCCAGCATTTT.